This TCR beta chain appears in the sequencing data of a study of CD8 T cells in ankylosing spondylitis. Study findings and constraints: Significantly higher representation of disease-linked clones was reported for matched ankylosing spondylitis synovial fluid.

This clonotype has more than one count but fewer than ten. Its antigen remains unidentified. CDR3 length equals 16 residues. The V and J ends lost 4 bases and 3 bases respectively, with 18 bases between them. Germline values: CDR1 MGHRA, CDR2 YSYEKL. Making the TCR beta libraries involved quantitative 5'-RACE with molecular barcodes. TCRdb passed the 5' RACE reads through MiXCR, listing each CDR3 protein once. Of approximately 150,000 distinct CDR3 sequences listed, roughly 44% are singletons. The sequenced sample consisted of synovial fluid, either unsorted or a sorted T cell fraction (not recorded which). J is TRBJ1-1 and V is TRBV4-1; TRBD1 might be the D (6 bases). The sequence was obtained from a male donor with ankylosing spondylitis. The CDR3 loop is CASSPIWGGRHTEAFF. CDR3 DNA: TGCGCCAGCAGCCCAATCTGGGGGGGGCGGCACACTGAAGCTTTCTTT.